This T cell receptor beta chain was captured by sequencing in a study of Ad26.COV2.S vaccination and SARS-CoV-2 variants. At the level of the study: Ad26.COV2.S, an intramuscular injection, was given once or twice 56 days apart.

CDR3 length: 9 amino acids. With 10 bases removed from V and 7 bases from J, the gap between germline ends came to 7 bases. Germline V gene lookup returns CDR1 SGHTS and CDR2 YDEGEE. Documented treatment: about 20 received Ad26.COV2.S at low or high dose, single or two shots; 5 received placebo; per-sample allocation not given. Specimens were obtained on day 63 following the first vaccine or placebo injection. The data were produced by immunoSEQ multiplex PCR, yet TCRdb's version contains in-frame clones alone and is incomplete. The data show about 410,000 clones, with approximately 89% seen just once and 1.5% to 2% held by the top ten.

The source was peripheral blood, collected in a trial of Ad26.COV2.S vaccine versus placebo. The clonotype was recovered from a person aged 18-65 years who received the Ad26.COV2.S COVID-19 vaccine or a placebo. V usage is TRBV5-8 and J usage is TRBJ2-3; D not resolved. CDR3 nucleotide sequence: TGTGCCGGGCGAAATACGCAGTATTTT. Protein: CAGRNTQYF.